This T cell receptor (beta chain) stems from a study of regulatory T cells in long-lasting Graves disease. Arm-PCR of CDR3 regions with iRepertoire HTBI primers generated TCR beta libraries. One entry per CDR3 protein, called by TCRdb with MiXCR from the multiplex PCR reads. The sample carries 530,000 or so distinct CDR3 sequences, about 16% recorded once. This CDR3 spans 14 amino acids. The germline V gene has CDR1 SGHRS and CDR2 YFSETQ. V gave up 0 bases and J gave up 2 bases, with 7 bases separating them. As to this clonotype: Its antigen is undetermined. A single base separates this from a much larger clone, so it may be a read error.

This sample's time point: newly diagnosed GD, antithyroid drugs for less than 3 months. Extracted PBMC RNA gave rise to the TCR library. Whole-study results and caveats: Persistent cases favored TRBV28, TRBJ1-2 and TRBJ2-5.

The same data also contributed to another study, on T cells in Graves' hyperthyroidism and ophthalmopathy. From that report: The blood repertoire included most of the expanded thyroid clonotypes above 0.001.

This chain links TRBV5-1 with TRBJ2-3; D not certain. This specimen consisted of peripheral blood mononuclear cells (PBMCs), obtained at new diagnosis, from a patient treated with antithyroid drugs. The receptor's source is a man between 18 and 29 years old with Graves disease. CDR3 bases: TGCGCCAGCAGCTTGGGACAATACACAGATACGCAGTATTTT. Translating gives CASSLGQYTDTQYF. The full variable domain, rest sourced from reference TRBV5-1 and TRBJ2-3, is KAGVTQTPRYLIKTRGQQVTLSCSPISGHRSVSWYQQTPGQGLQFLFEYFSETQRNKGNFPGRFSGRQFSNSRSEMNVSTLELGDSALYLCASSLGQYTDTQYFGPGTRLTVL.